This T cell receptor (beta chain) is drawn from a study of human T cells and chemical hapten exposure. About this clonotype itself: One end of the junction does not line up with germline, which may come from a read error.

The CDR3 sequence is 8 residues long. CDR1 SEHNR and CDR2 FQNEAQ come from the germline V gene (reference sequence). Stated time point: patch test 1, 2 weeks after DPC sensitization. Described treatment: therapeutic diphenylcyclopropenone sensitization with weekly scalp DPC. TCRdb independently ran MiXCR on the RACE reads; one entry per CDR3 protein. Of approximately 340,000 distinct CDR3 sequences in the sample, approximately 6.3% are singletons; the top ten hold 8.4%. The origin of this receptor is a woman between 18 and 30 years old with alopecia areata. Some clones in this sample may be carry-over from other donors' samples. Sequenced here: whole blood, sampled in connection with sensitization to the hapten diphenylcyclopropenone (DPC). The chain links TRBV7-9 to TRBJ2-3; D is unclear. The CDR3 loop is CASSFWHF. As DNA, the CDR3 is TGTGCCAGCAGCTTTTGGCATTTT.